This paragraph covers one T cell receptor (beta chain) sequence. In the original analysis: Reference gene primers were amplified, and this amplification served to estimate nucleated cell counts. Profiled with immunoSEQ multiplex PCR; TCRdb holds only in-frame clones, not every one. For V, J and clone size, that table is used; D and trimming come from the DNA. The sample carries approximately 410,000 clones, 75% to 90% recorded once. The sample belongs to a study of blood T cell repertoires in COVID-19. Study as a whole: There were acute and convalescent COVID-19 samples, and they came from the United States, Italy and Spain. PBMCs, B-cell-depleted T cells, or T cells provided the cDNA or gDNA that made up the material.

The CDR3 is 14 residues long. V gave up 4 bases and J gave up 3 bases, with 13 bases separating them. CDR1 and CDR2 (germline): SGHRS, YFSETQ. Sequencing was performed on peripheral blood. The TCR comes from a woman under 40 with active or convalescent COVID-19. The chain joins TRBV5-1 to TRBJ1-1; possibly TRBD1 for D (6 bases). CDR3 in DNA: TGCGCCAGCAGCACCCGGGGGGGGCACACTGAAGCTTTCTTT. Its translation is CASSTRGGHTEAFF.